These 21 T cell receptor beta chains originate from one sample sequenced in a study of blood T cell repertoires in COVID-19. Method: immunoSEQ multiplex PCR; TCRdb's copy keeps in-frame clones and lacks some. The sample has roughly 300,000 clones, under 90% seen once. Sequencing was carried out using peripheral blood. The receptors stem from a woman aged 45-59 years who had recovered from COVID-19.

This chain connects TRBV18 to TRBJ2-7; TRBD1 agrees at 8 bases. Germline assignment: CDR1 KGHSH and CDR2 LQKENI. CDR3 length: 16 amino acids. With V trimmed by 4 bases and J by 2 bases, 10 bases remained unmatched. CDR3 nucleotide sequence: TGTGCCAGCTCACGACGACAGGGGCCCTCCCCCTACGAGCAGTACTTC. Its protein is CASSRRQGPSPYEQYF.

CDR3: CASSPTGALIDTQYF. The CDR3 DNA is TGTGCCAGCAGCCCCACAGGGGCGCTAATAGATACGCAGTATTTT. The rearrangement joins TRBV5-8 to TRBJ2-3, with 7 bases fitting TRBD1. The CDR3 is 15 amino acids. V lost 4 bases to trimming and J lost 5 bases; unmatched junction nucleotides: 10. Per germline, CDR1 SGHTS and CDR2 YDEGEE.

The CDR3 DNA reads TGTGCCAGCAGTCCCAGGACTAGCGGGAGGGTTTACGAGCAGTACTTC. This translates into CASSPRTSGRVYEQYF. V is TRBV27 and J is TRBJ2-7, with 15 nucleotides matching TRBD2. The CDR3 extends over 16 amino acids. CDR1 and CDR2 (germline): MNHEY, SMNVEV (reference sequence). Trimming took 5 bases from V and 4 from J; bases not matched to a gene: 6.

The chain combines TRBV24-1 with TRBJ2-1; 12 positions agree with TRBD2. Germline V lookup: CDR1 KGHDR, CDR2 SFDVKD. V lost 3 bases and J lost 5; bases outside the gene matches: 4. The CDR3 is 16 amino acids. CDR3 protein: CATSDPRLAGDNEQFF. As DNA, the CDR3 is TGTGCCACCAGTGATCCAAGACTAGCGGGAGACAATGAGCAGTTCTTC.

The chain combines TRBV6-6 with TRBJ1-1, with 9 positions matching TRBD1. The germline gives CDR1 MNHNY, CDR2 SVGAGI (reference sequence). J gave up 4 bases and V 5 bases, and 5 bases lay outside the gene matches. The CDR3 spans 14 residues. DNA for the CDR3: TGTGCCAGCAGTCCCGGACAGGGGACCACTGAAGCTTTCTTT. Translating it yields CASSPGQGTTEAFF.

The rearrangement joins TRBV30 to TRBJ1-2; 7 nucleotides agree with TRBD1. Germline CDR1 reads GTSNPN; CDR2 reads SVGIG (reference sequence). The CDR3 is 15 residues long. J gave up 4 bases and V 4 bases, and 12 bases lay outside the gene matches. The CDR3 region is CAWTGAGTALYGYTF. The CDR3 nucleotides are TGTGCCTGGACCGGGGCAGGGACAGCTCTCTATGGCTACACCTTC.

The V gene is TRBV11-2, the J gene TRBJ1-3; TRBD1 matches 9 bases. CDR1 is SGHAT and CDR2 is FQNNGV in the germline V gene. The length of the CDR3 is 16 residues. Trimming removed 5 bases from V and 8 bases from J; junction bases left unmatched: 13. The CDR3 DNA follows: TGTGCCAGCAGCCAAAACAGGGGGCGAGAAGTATACACCATATATTTT. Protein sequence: CASSQNRGREVYTIYF.

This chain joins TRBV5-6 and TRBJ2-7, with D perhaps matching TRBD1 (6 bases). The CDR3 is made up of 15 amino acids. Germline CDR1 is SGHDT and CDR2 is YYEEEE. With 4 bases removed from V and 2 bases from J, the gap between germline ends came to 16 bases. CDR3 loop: CASSAQNRDAYEQYF. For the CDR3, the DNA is TGTGCCAGCAGCGCCCAGAACAGGGACGCCTACGAGCAGTACTTC.

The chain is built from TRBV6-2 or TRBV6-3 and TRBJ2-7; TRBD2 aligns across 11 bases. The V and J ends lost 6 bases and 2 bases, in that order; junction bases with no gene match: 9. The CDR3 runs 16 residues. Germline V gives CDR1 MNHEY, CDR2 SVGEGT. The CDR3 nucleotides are TGTGCCAGCAGCCCCGGCCTACTAGCGGGGGCCTACGAGCAGTACTTC. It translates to CASSPGLLAGAYEQYF.

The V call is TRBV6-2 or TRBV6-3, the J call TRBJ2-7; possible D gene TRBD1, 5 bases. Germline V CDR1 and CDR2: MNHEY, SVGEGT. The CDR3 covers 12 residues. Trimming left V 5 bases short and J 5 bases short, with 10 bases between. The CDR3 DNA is TGTGCCAGCAGTGATAGACAGAACGAGCAGTACTTC. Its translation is CASSDRQNEQYF.

CDR3 protein: CASSPGLGGETQYF. CDR3 nucleotides: TGTGCCAGCAGTCCAGGACTAGGTGGAGAGACCCAGTACTTC. The chain couples TRBV2 to TRBJ2-5; 7 bases fit TRBD2. The CDR3 has 14 residues. Looked up from germline, CDR1 is SNHLY and CDR2 is FYNNEI. Trimming took 5 bases from V and 4 from J; bases not matched to a gene: 7.

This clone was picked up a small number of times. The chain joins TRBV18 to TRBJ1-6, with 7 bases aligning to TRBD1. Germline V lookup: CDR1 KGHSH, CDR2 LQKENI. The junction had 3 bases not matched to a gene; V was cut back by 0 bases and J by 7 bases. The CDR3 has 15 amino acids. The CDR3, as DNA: TGTGCCAGCTCACCACCTACGGGACAGAATTCACCCCTCCACTTT. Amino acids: CASSPPTGQNSPLHF.

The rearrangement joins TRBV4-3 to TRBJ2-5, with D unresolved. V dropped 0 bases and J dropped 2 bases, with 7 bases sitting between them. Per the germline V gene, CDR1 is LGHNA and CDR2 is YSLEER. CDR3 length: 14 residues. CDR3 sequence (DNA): TGCGCCAGCAGCCAAGACCCCCAGCAAGAGACCCAGTACTTC. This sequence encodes CASSQDPQQETQYF.

The CDR3 sequence: CATSRGFRGGVNSPLHF. For the CDR3, the DNA is TGTGCCACCAGCAGAGGTTTCAGGGGTGGGGTTAATTCACCCCTCCACTTT. The V and J genes are TRBV15 and TRBJ1-6, with D possibly being TRBD1 (6 bases). CDR1 and CDR2 from the germline V gene are LNHNV and YYDKDF (reference sequence). This CDR3 is built from 17 residues. V gave up 1 base and J gave up 6 bases, with 16 bases separating them. Filled out from reference TRBV15 and TRBJ1-6, the complete variable domain reads DAMVIQNPRYQVTQFGKPVTLSCSQTLNHNVMYWYQQKSSQAPKLLFHYYDKDFNNEADTPDNFQSRRPNTSFCFLDIRSPGLGDTAMYLCATSRGFRGGVNSPLHFGNGTRLTVT.

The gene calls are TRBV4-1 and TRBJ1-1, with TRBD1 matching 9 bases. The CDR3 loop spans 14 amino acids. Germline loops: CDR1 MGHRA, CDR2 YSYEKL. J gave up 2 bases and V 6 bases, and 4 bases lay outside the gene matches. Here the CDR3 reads CASRWDRANTEAFF. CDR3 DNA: TGCGCCAGCAGATGGGACAGGGCAAACACTGAAGCTTTCTTT.

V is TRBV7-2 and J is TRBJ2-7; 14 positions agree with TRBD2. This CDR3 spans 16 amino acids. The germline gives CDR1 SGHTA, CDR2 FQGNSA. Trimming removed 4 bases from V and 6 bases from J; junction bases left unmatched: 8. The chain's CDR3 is CASSSYGTSGRGEQYF. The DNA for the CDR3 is TGTGCCAGCAGCTCCTATGGGACTAGCGGGAGAGGCGAGCAGTACTTC.

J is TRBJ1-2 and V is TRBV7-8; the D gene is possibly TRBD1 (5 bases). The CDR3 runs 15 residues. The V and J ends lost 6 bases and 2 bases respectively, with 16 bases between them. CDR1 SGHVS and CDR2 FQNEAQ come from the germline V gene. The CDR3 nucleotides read TGTGCCAGCAGTCGTACGGGAGGGGAGAACTATGGCTACACCTTC. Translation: CASSRTGGENYGYTF.

Written as DNA, the CDR3 is TGTGCCAGCAGCCGGACTACCTCGGGGTACAATGAGCAGTTCTTC. It codes for CASSRTTSGYNEQFF. J is TRBJ2-1 and V is TRBV7-2, with TRBD2 as a possible D gene (6 bases). The CDR3 loop spans 15 amino acids. Germline V gene data show CDR1 as SGHTA and CDR2 as FQGNSA. Trimming pared 5 bases from V and 4 bases from J, leaving 15 bases between.

The CDR3 loop reads CASSHPGQGVANTEAFF. DNA of the CDR3: TGTGCCAGCAGCCACCCGGGACAGGGTGTAGCAAACACTGAAGCTTTCTTT. The rearrangement uses TRBV6-2 or TRBV6-3 and TRBJ1-1; TRBD1 aligns across 9 bases. This CDR3 comprises 17 residues. Germline CDR1 is MNHEY and CDR2 is SVGEGT. The V segment lost 6 bases and the J segment 2 bases; nucleotides outside the gene matches: 13.

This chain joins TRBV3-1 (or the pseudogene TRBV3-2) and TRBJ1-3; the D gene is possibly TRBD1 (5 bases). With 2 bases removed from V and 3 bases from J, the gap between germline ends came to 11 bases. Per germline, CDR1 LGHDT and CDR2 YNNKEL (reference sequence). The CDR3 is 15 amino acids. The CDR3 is CASSQQGFGGNTIYF. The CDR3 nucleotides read TGTGCCAGCAGCCAACAGGGCTTCGGTGGAAACACCATATATTTT.

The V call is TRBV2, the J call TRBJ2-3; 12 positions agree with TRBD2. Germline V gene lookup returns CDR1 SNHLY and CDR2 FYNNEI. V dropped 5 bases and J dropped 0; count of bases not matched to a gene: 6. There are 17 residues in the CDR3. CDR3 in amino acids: CASSRWTSGTSTDTQYF. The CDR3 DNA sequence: TGTGCCAGCAGTAGATGGACTAGCGGGACTAGCACAGATACGCAGTATTTT.